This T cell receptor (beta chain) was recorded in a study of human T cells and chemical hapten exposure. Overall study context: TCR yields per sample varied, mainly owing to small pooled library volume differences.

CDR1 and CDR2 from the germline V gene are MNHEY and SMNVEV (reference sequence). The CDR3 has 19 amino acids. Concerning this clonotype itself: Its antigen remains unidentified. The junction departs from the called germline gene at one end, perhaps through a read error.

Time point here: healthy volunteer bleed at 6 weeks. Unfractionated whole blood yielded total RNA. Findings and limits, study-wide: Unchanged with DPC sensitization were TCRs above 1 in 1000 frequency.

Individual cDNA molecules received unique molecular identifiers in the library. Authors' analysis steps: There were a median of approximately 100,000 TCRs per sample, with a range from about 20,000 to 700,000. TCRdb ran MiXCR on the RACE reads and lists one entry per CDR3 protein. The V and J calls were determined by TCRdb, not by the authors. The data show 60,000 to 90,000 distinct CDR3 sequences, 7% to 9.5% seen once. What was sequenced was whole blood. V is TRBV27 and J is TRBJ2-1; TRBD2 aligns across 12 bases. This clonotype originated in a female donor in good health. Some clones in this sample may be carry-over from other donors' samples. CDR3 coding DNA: TGTGCTAGCAGTCCTCGGACTAGCGGGATAAAGAGCTCCTACAATGAGCAGTTCTTC. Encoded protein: CASSPRTSGIKSSYNEQFF.